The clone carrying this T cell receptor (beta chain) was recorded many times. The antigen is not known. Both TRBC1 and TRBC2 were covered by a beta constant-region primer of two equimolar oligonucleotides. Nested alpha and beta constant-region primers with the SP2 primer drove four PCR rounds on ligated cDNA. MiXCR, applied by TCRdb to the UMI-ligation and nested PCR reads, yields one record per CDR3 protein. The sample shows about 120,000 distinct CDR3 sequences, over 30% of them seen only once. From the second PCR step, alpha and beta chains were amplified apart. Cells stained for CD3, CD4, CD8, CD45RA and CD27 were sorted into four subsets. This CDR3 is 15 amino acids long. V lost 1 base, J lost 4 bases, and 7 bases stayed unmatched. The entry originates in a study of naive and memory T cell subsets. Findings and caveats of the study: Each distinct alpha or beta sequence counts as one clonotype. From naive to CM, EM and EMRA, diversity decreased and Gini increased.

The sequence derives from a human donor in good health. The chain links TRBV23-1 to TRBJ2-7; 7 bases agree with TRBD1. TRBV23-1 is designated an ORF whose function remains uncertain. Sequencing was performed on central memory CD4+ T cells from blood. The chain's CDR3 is CASSQYPGQCYEQYF. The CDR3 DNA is TGCGCCAGCAGTCAATACCCGGGACAGTGTTACGAGCAGTACTTC.